The clone carrying this T cell receptor beta chain was picked up a small number of times. These data originate in a study of T-cell reconstitution after alpha-beta-depleted transplantation in children. This CDR3 is 13 amino acids long. V lost 8 bases, J lost 2 bases, and 10 bases lay in between. The germline CDR1 and CDR2 sequences are DFQATT and SNEGSKA (reference sequence). Unique molecular identifiers tagged the TCRbeta library. Via MiXCR, TCRdb re-called the PCR reads, giving one row per CDR3 protein. The sample holds hundreds of thousands of distinct CDR3 sequences, 9.5% to 15% seen once. Material: PBMCs from the stem cell graft donor, obtained from the stem cell graft. The TCR sequence derives from a human donor who donated a stem cell graft to a child with acute lymphoblastic leukemia. The J gene is TRBJ2-6, the V gene TRBV20-1; D is undetermined. In DNA, the CDR3 is TGCAGTTTGTTTTCGGCTGGGGCCAACGTCCTGACTTTC. Its translation: CSLFSAGANVLTF.